This T cell receptor beta chain was recovered during a study of blood T cell repertoires in COVID-19. Overall study context: The United States, Italy and Spain supplied acute and convalescent COVID-19 samples. PBMCs, B-cell-depleted T cells, or T cells were the source of the cDNA or gDNA that made up the material.

In the original analysis: Amplification of reference gene primers provided the estimated nucleated cell counts. Here immunoSEQ multiplex PCR was the method, and the copy in TCRdb shows in-frame clones only, minus some. V, J and clone size are taken as reported in that table, and D and trimming were inferred from the DNA itself. The sample carries 100,000 or so clones, about 75% recorded once. The CDR3 runs to 15 residues. Deletions cut 10 bases from V and 2 bases from J, with 21 bases between. Germline V lookup: CDR1 SNHLY, CDR2 FYNNEI. The receptor was derived from a woman in her sixties or seventies with acute or convalescent COVID-19. The sample taken for sequencing was peripheral blood. The chain uses TRBV2 and TRBJ2-7; no firm D call. CDR3 nucleotide sequence: TGTGCCATCGAATCAACCGGAGCGAACCCCTACGAGCAGTACTTC. As protein: CAIESTGANPYEQYF. Full variable domain (rest looked up from reference TRBV2 and TRBJ2-7): EPEVTQTPSHQVTQMGQEVILRCVPISNHLYFYWYRQILGQKVEFLVSFYNNEISEKSEIFDDQFSVERPDGSNFTLKIRSTKLEDSAMYFCAIESTGANPYEQYFGPGTRLTVT.